This paragraph reports one T cell receptor beta chain. Its antigen is not identified. Generated by immunoSEQ multiplex PCR, the TCRdb table keeps only in-frame clones and is missing some. This sample yields thousands of clones, of which 60% to 85% are seen a single time; less than 6.5% belongs to the top ten. This specimen belongs to a study of T cell repertoires in ileal Crohn's disease. About the research overall: At surgery, roughly 35% of patients smoked, with median disease duration 7.9 years. Whole-study results and caveats: Sorted CD8 T cells held more high-frequency clones than CD4. Clonality above 26.8% at surgery always came with endoscopic recurrence. Clonal expansions were more frequent in active smokers than non-smokers at surgery.

Time point reported: proximal margin of the surgical specimen (macroscopically non-inflamed). Sequencing was done on a sample of ileal tissue. The clonotype was recovered from an adult with Crohn's disease.

The chain's CDR3 is CSADRDRLGYTF. CDR3 coding DNA: TGCAGCGCCGACCGGGACAGGCTTGGCTACACCTTC. The chain joins TRBV29-1 to TRBJ1-2, with 8 positions matching TRBD1. With V trimmed by 7 bases and J by 7 bases, 8 bases remained unmatched. CDR1 is SQVTM, CDR2 ANQGSEA, per germline. The CDR3 consists of 12 residues.